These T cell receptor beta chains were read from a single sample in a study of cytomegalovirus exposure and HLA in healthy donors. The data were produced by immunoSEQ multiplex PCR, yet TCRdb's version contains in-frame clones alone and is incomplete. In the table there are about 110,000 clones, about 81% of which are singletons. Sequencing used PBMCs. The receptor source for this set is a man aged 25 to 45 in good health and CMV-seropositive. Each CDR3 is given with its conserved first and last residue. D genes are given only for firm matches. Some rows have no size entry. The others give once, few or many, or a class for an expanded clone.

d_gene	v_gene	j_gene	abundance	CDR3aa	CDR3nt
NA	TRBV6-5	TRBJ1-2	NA	CASSYGQKNYGYTF	TGTGCCAGCAGTTATGGACAGAAGAACTATGGCTACACCTTC
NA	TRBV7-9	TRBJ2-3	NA	CATQGSSTDTQYF	TGTGCCACCCAGGGGTCGAGTACAGATACGCAGTATTTT
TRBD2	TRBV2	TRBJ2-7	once	CASSYGLAGYEQYF	TGTGCCAGCAGTTATGGGCTAGCGGGCTACGAGCAGTACTTC
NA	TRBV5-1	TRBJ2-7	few	CASSLAIEEEQYF	TGCGCCAGCAGCTTGGCCATAGAGGAAGAGCAGTACTTC
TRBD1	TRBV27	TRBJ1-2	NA	CASSFGTAGRHGYTF	TGTGCCAGCAGTTTTGGGACAGCGGGTAGGCATGGCTACACCTTC
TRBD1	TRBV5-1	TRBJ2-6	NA	CASSLRGQGVSGANGLTF	TGCGCCAGCAGCTTGCGGGGACAGGGGGTGTCTGGGGCCAACGGCCTGACTTTC
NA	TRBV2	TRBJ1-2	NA	CAGVGQFYGYTF	TGTGCCGGCGTGGGGCAGTTCTATGGCTACACCTTC
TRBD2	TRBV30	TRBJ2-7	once	CAWSPAGAGGYEQYF	TGTGCCTGGAGTCCCGCAGGAGCGGGGGGCTACGAGCAGTACTTC
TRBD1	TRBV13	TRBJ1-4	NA	CASSLAGQGYEKLFF	TGTGCCAGCAGCTTAGCGGGACAGGGTTATGAAAAACTGTTTTTT
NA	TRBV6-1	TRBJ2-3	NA	CASDSLLTDTQYF	TGTGCCAGCGACTCATTACTCACAGATACGCAGTATTTT
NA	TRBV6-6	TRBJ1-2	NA	CASSYLVLADGYTF	TGTGCCAGCAGTTATCTGGTGCTAGCAGATGGCTACACCTTC
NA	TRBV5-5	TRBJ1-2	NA	CASSFGQGEGYTF	TGTGCCAGCAGCTTCGGTCAGGGTGAAGGCTACACCTTC
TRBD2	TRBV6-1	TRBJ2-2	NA	CASNGLAVYGELFF	TGTGCCAGCAACGGACTAGCGGTTTACGGGGAGCTGTTTTTT
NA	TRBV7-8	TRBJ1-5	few	CASSAGVGVGNQPQHF	TGTGCCAGCAGCGCAGGGGTCGGGGTAGGCAATCAGCCCCAGCATTTT
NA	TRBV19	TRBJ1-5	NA	CASSVGDQPQHF	TGTGCCAGTAGTGTCGGGGATCAGCCCCAGCATTTT
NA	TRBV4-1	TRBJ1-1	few	CASSLGLTGAATEAFF	TGCGCCAGCAGCCTGGGCTTGACTGGGGCGGCGACTGAAGCTTTCTTT
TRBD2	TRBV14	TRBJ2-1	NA	CASSQVVLAGGQNEQFF	TGTGCCAGCAGCCAAGTGGTATTAGCGGGGGGCCAGAATGAGCAGTTCTTC
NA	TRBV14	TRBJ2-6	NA	CASSRYAAGANVLTF	TGTGCCAGCAGCCGTTATGCGGCTGGGGCCAACGTCCTGACTTTC
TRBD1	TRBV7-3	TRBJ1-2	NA	CASSKGQGINYGYTF	TGTGCCAGCAGCAAGGGACAGGGTATCAACTATGGCTACACCTTC
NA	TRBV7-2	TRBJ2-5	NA	CASSGLAGSETQYF	TGTGCCAGCAGCGGGCTTGCGGGGTCAGAGACCCAGTACTTC
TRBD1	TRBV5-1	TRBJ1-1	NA	CASSPGQPNTEAFF	TGCGCCAGCAGCCCGGGACAGCCGAACACTGAAGCTTTCTTT
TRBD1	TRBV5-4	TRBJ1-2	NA	CASSLLGATGNGYTF	TGTGCCAGCAGCTTGCTAGGGGCGACAGGGAATGGCTACACCTTC
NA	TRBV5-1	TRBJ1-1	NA	CASSLEGGGQGEAFF	TGCGCCAGCAGCTTGGAAGGGGGGGGGCAGGGTGAAGCTTTCTTT
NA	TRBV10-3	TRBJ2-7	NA	CAITTDTSYEQYF	TGTGCCATCACTACCGACACCTCCTACGAGCAGTACTTC